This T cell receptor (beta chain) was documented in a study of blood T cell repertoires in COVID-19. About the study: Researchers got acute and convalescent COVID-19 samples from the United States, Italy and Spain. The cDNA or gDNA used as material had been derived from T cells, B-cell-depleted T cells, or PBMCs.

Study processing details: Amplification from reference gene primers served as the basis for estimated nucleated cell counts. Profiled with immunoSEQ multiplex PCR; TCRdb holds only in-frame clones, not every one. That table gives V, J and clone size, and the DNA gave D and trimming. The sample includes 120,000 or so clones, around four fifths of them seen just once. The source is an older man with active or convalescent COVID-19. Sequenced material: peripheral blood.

The CDR3, as DNA: TGTGCCAGCAGTGAAGCCGTAGGGGCCGATACGCAGTATTTT. It encodes CASSEAVGADTQYF. The V gene is TRBV2, the J gene TRBJ2-3; D perhaps matches TRBD1 (5 bases). This CDR3 region has 14 residues. The V and J ends lost 0 bases and 6 bases respectively, with 10 bases between them. CDR1 and CDR2 from the germline V gene are SNHLY and FYNNEI.